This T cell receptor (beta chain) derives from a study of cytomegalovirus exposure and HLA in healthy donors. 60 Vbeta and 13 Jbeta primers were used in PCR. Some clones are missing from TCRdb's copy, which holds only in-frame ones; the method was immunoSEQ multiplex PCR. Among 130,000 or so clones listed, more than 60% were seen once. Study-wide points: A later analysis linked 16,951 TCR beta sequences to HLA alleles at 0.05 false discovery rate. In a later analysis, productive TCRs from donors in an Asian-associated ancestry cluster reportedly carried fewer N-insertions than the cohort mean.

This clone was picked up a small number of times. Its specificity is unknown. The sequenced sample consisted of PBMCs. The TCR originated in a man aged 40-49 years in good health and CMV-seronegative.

CDR3 sequence: CASSFSPADRSDTQYF. The CDR3 coding sequence is TGTGCCAGCAGCTTCTCCCCGGCAGACAGATCAGATACGCAGTATTTT. V usage is TRBV7-2 and J usage is TRBJ2-3; a possible D gene is TRBD1 (5 bases). CDR1 is SGHTA and CDR2 is FQGNSA in the germline V gene. V dropped 3 bases and J dropped 4 bases, with 17 bases sitting between them. The CDR3 covers 16 residues.